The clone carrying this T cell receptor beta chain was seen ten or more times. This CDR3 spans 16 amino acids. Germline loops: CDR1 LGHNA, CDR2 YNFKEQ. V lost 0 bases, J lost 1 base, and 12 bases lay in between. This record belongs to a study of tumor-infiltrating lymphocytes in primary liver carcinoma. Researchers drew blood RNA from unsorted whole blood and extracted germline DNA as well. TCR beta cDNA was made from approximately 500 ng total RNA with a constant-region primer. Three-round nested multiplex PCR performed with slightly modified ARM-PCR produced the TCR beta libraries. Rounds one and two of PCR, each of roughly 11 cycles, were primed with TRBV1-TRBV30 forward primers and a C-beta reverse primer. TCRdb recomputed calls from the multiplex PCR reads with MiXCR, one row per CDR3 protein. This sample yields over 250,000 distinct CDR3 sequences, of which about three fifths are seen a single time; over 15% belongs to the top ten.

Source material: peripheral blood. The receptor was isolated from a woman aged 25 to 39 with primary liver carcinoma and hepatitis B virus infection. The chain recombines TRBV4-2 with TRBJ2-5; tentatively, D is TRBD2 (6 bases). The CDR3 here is CASSQEGRRGQETQYF. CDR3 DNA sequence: TGTGCCAGCAGCCAAGAGGGACGGCGGGGCCAAGAGACCCAGTACTTC.